This TCR beta chain was identified in a study of vaccination effects on CD4 cells after COVID-19. Study-wide context: Within the ViraFEST assay, antigen-specific CD4+ T cells underwent expansion with viral peptide pools prior to sequencing.

Of note for this clone: Its antigen is still unknown.

This CDR3 is 15 amino acids long. The germline V gene encodes CDR1 SGHRS and CDR2 YFSETQ. V lost 4 bases to trimming and J lost 0 bases, with 11 bases between them. It was after nine to eleven days of culture that CD4+ T cells were isolated. Vaccine recipients had no previous SARS-CoV-2 infection; their nucleocapsid antibodies were negative. Assay used: immunoSEQ multiplex PCR; TCRdb lists only in-frame clones, some missing. The sample lists tens of thousands of clones, over 65% occurring once. Study-level results: Late post-vaccination samples showed marked contraction of infection- and vaccine-induced clones.

The receptor was isolated from a human donor who received a COVID-19 vaccine. The chain carries TRBV5-1 and TRBJ1-3; D is perhaps TRBD1 (6 bases). Sequenced here: CD4+ T cells from PBMCs cultured without peptide, sampled before COVID-19 vaccination. CDR3 region: CASSIGQNSGNTIYF. The CDR3 DNA sequence: TGCGCCAGCAGCATTGGACAGAACTCTGGAAACACCATATATTTT.